A single sample is the source of the 10 T cell receptor beta chains below, sequenced in a study of cytomegalovirus exposure and HLA in healthy donors. PCR involved 60 Vbeta and 13 Jbeta primers. Assay used: immunoSEQ multiplex PCR; TCRdb lists only in-frame clones, some missing. The table records 110,000 to 150,000 clones, about 79% of them present only once. The sample comprised PBMCs. These receptors were obtained from a man aged 35-49 years in good health and CMV-seropositive.

The sample holds one count of this clone. V and J are TRBV18 and TRBJ1-4; TRBD1 agrees at 8 bases. Trimming cost V 1 base and J 3 bases; bases outside gene matches: 4. The V gene's germline CDR1 is KGHSH and CDR2 LQKENI. The CDR3 extends over 16 amino acids. CDR3 in amino acids: CASSPRQGAANEKLFF. The CDR3 DNA sequence: TGTGCCAGCTCACCACGGCAGGGGGCTGCTAATGAAAAACTGTTTTTT.

The V call is TRBV10-3, the J call TRBJ2-1; 9 nucleotides match TRBD1. Germline values: CDR1 ENHRY, CDR2 SYGVKD. This CDR3 is 13 amino acids long. V shed 6 bases, J shed 8 bases, and the junction held 5 bases outside the gene matches. DNA for the CDR3: TGTGCCATCAGCGGGACAGGGTTGGATGAGCAGTTCTTC. It translates to CAISGTGLDEQFF.

This chain links TRBV7-2 with TRBJ1-5; D gene unclear. This CDR3 is 14 amino acids long. Germline lookup yields CDR1 SGHTA and CDR2 FQGNSA. The V and J ends lost 1 base and 7 bases respectively, with 11 bases between them. The DNA for the CDR3 is TGTGCCAGCAGCTTAGAGAGCCAATCACAGCCCCAGCATTTT. Translation gives CASSLESQSQPQHF.

The chain links TRBV19 to TRBJ2-7; the match to TRBD1 covers 8 bases. CDR1 and CDR2 from the germline V gene are LNHDA and SQIVND (reference sequence). V lost 4 bases and J lost 1; bases outside the gene matches: 6. The CDR3 has 15 amino acids. CDR3 residues: CASSTGQGFSYEQYF. The CDR3 region has the DNA TGTGCCAGTAGTACCGGACAGGGCTTTTCCTACGAGCAGTACTTC.

J is TRBJ1-1 and V is TRBV6-5; D is ambiguous. The CDR3 is made up of 11 amino acids. Germline loops: CDR1 MNHEY, CDR2 SVGAGI. Trimming cost V 7 bases and J 7 bases, with 10 bases left between them. CDR3 nucleotides: TGTGCCAGCATTATCGGGTGTGAAGCTTTCTTT. It encodes CASIIGCEAFF.

The chain recombines TRBV5-4 with TRBJ2-7, with 14 positions matching TRBD2. The CDR3 runs to 16 residues. Germline trimming cut 3 bases from V and 3 bases from J; bases unmatched to any gene: 5. Germline V CDR1 and CDR2: SGHNT, YYREEE (reference sequence). CDR3 nucleotides: TGTGCCAGCAGCTCTGGACTAGCGGGGGGCTACTACGAGCAGTACTTC. Protein sequence: CASSSGLAGGYYEQYF.

The table lists this clone with a count of one. This chain uses TRBV5-6 with TRBJ1-2; 9 bases agree with TRBD1. V lost 3 bases and J lost 4; bases outside the gene matches: 4. Germline loops: CDR1 SGHDT, CDR2 YYEEEE. This CDR3 is 14 amino acids long. Here the CDR3 DNA reads TGTGCCAGCAGCTACGCGGACAGGGGCTATGGCTACACCTTC. This codes for CASSYADRGYGYTF.

The gene calls are TRBV2 and TRBJ1-6; no reliable D call. CDR1 is SNHLY and CDR2 is FYNNEI in the germline V gene. V was pared by 7 bases and J by 10 bases, with 8 bases between. This CDR3 region has 11 residues. CDR3 protein: CASMRSSPLHF. DNA for the CDR3: TGTGCCAGCATGCGGAGCTCACCCCTCCACTTT.

The V and J genes are TRBV5-5 and TRBJ2-2; TRBD1 might be the D (5 bases). The CDR3 contains 13 residues. The V gene lost 3 bases and the J gene lost 5 bases, with 8 bases spanning the gap. Germline values: CDR1 SGHKS, CDR2 YYEKEE (reference sequence). The CDR3 reads CASSSQGTGELFF. DNA of the CDR3: TGTGCCAGCAGCTCTCAGGGAACCGGGGAGCTGTTTTTT. Combining the CDR3 with reference TRBV5-5 and TRBJ2-2 gives the whole variable domain DAGVTQSPTHLIKTRGQQVTLRCSPISGHKSVSWYQQVLGQGPQFIFQYYEKEERGRGNFPDRFSARQFPNYSSELNVNALLLGDSALYLCASSSQGTGELFFGEGSRLTVL.

The gene calls are TRBV6-6 and TRBJ1-1, with D possibly matching TRBD1 (5 bases). The CDR3 runs to 13 residues. Germline CDR1 is MNHNY and CDR2 is SVGAGI (reference sequence). V gave up 6 bases and J gave up 1 base, with 9 bases separating them. The CDR3 spells CASSTTGNTEAFF. In DNA form, the CDR3 reads TGTGCCAGCAGCACAACAGGGAACACTGAAGCTTTCTTT.